Here is one TCR beta chain with its context. The target antigen is unknown. The sample comes from a study of T cells expressing NK-cell markers. Study conclusions and caveats: The contribution of dominant NKG2C+ clonotypes to CD8+ T cells in more than five donors was roughly 1.0-7.5%.

TCRdb derives one entry per CDR3 protein from the 5' RACE reads, leaving out DNA. The sample includes 200,000 to 300,000 distinct CDR3 sequences. The sample taken for sequencing was blood T cells: a sorted CD56 or NKG2C T cell subset, CD4+ or CD8+ T cells, or bulk PBMC T cells (not recorded which). The sequence came from a man between 18 and 29 years old in good health.

The CDR3 protein is CSVLGGGAIGETQYF. The chain recombines TRBV29-1 with TRBJ2-5; the D call from TCRdb, TRBD1, cannot be confirmed without DNA. The CDR3 runs 15 residues. Germline V gives CDR1 SQVTM, CDR2 ANQGSEA.